This T cell receptor beta chain is drawn from a study of kidney transplant recipient with SARS-CoV-2 infection. From germline, CDR1 is SGHRS and CDR2 YFSETQ. V was pared by 7 bases and J by 4 bases, with 23 bases between. CDR3 size: 16 residues. Via MiXCR, TCRdb re-called the reads, giving one row per CDR3 protein. The sample holds 200,000 to 300,000 distinct CDR3 sequences; less than 35% are singletons and the top ten take under 9.5%. The genes are TRBV5-1 and TRBJ1-2; D is uncertain. The clonotype comes from a male patient aged 25 to 39 who had COVID-19 and was a kidney transplant recipient. Some T cells may trace back to the graft donor. This specimen consisted of a blood sample, obtained at baseline and on roughly day 110 from a kidney transplant recipient. The CDR3 loop is CASENLSVRKTYGYTF. DNA for the CDR3: TGCGCCAGCGAAAATTTATCGGTTCGAAAGACCTATGGCTACACCTTC.